One sample yielded the 31 T cell receptor beta chains listed below, sequenced in a study of graft-versus-host responses after intestinal transplantation. Some clones are missing from TCRdb's copy, which holds only in-frame ones; the method was immunoSEQ multiplex PCR. The sample comprises 85,000 to 110,000 clones, roughly 93% of which are singletons, and 1.2% rests with the top ten. Their specific antigens are unknown. The starting material was unstimulated CD8+ T cells sorted from spleen or lymph node cells, obtained before intestinal transplant. The receptor source for this set is a human donor who received an intestinal transplant.

The chain has TRBV7-9 and TRBJ2-1; D ambiguous. The CDR3 is made up of 13 amino acids. The V gene lost 5 bases and the J gene lost 10 bases, with 15 bases spanning the gap. CDR1 SEHNR and CDR2 FQNEAQ come from the germline V gene (reference sequence). The CDR3 sequence is CASSDSVSKEQFF. The CDR3 nucleotides are TGTGCCAGCAGCGATTCCGTAAGTAAGGAGCAGTTCTTC.

V and J are TRBV11-2 and TRBJ2-1; D unresolved. The V gene lost 0 bases and the J gene lost 3 bases, with 6 bases spanning the gap. The CDR3 contains 14 residues. Germline V CDR1 and CDR2: SGHAT, FQNNGV. Written as DNA, the CDR3 is TGTGCCAGCAGCTTAGAGGGATACTACAATGAGCAGTTCTTC. This sequence encodes CASSLEGYYNEQFF.

The chain is built from TRBV2 and TRBJ2-3; 8 nucleotides line up with TRBD1. The germline V gene encodes CDR1 SNHLY and CDR2 FYNNEI. The CDR3 length is 17 residues. The V segment lost 6 bases and the J segment 0 bases; nucleotides outside the gene matches: 11. The CDR3, as DNA: TGTGCCAGCAGACAGCCCAGACAGGGGACAAGCACAGATACGCAGTATTTT. Protein sequence: CASRQPRQGTSTDTQYF.

The chain recombines TRBV10-3 with TRBJ1-2; D unclear. The V gene's germline CDR1 is ENHRY and CDR2 SYGVKD. The CDR3 length is 13 residues. V was pared by 4 bases and J by 4 bases, with 10 bases between. CDR3 amino acids: CAISVGGSYGYTF. The CDR3 DNA follows: TGTGCCATCAGTGTTGGAGGTAGCTATGGCTACACCTTC.

This rearrangement joins TRBV2 to TRBJ1-1; D unresolved. The CDR3 spans 13 residues. Per germline, CDR1 SNHLY and CDR2 FYNNEI. The germline V and J ends were trimmed by 5 bases and 2 bases, with 9 bases remaining between them. The CDR3 sequence: CASSRSLNTEAFF. The CDR3 DNA is TGTGCCAGCAGTCGGAGCCTTAACACTGAAGCTTTCTTT.

The chain recombines TRBV6-1 with TRBJ1-1, with D maybe TRBD1 (5 bases). Trimming removed 6 bases from V and 2 bases from J, with 10 bases in between. The germline gives CDR1 MNHNS, CDR2 SASEGT. This CDR3 has 13 residues. The CDR3 loop reads CASRWTLNTEAFF. The CDR3, as DNA: TGTGCCAGCAGGTGGACACTTAACACTGAAGCTTTCTTT.

The chain links TRBV30 to TRBJ1-2; the D is unclear. V lost 4 bases, J lost 1 base, and 13 bases lay in between. CDR1 is GTSNPN and CDR2 is SVGIG in the germline V gene (reference sequence). This CDR3 spans 14 amino acids. The CDR3 DNA reads TGTGCCTGGAATCCCGGTGACGTTAACTATGGCTACACCTTC. It encodes CAWNPGDVNYGYTF. Together with reference TRBV30 and TRBJ1-2, the CDR3 gives the full variable domain: SQTIHQWPATLVQPVGSPLSLECTVEGTSNPNLYWYRQAAGRGLQLLFYSVGIGQISSEVPQNLSASRPQDRQFILSSKKLLLSDSGFYLCAWNPGDVNYGYTFGSGTRLTVV.

This clone has just a few counts. The CDR3 nucleotides are TGTGCCAGCAGTTACTCGTCCCAGGGCCCCAACAATGAGCAGTTCTTC. This translates into CASSYSSQGPNNEQFF. The chain carries TRBV6-5 and TRBJ2-1; weak D call: TRBD1 (5 bases). V was cut by 0 bases and J by 5 bases, with 14 bases left in between. CDR1 and CDR2 from the germline V gene are MNHEY and SVGAGI. This CDR3 has 16 residues.

V usage is TRBV19 and J usage is TRBJ1-1; maybe TRBD1 (5 bases). V was clipped by 2 bases and J by 4 bases, with 14 bases between them. Germline V lookup: CDR1 LNHDA, CDR2 SQIVND (reference sequence). This CDR3 comprises 15 residues. CDR3 bases: TGTGCCAGTAGTATAAGGGCAGGGTTGGGCACTGAAGCTTTCTTT. Translating it yields CASSIRAGLGTEAFF. Full variable domain (rest looked up from reference TRBV19 and TRBJ1-1): DGGITQSPKYLFRKEGQNVTLSCEQNLNHDAMYWYRQDPGQGLRLIYYSQIVNDFQKGDIAEGYSVSREKKESFPLTVTSAQKNPTAFYLCASSIRAGLGTEAFFGQGTRLTVV.

This clone was seen once. This chain uses TRBV4-1 with TRBJ2-3; a weak D match, TRBD1 (5 bases). Trimming cost V 1 base and J 2 bases, with 13 bases left between them. Germline CDR1 is MGHRA and CDR2 is YSYEKL. This CDR3 spans 16 amino acids. The CDR3 loop is CASSQADSTFTDTQYF. CDR3 in DNA: TGCGCCAGCAGCCAAGCCGACAGTACATTCACAGATACGCAGTATTTT.

This chain uses TRBV19 with TRBJ2-3; 9 nucleotides match TRBD2. The CDR3 sequence is 14 residues long. V gave up 9 bases and J gave up 3 bases; unmatched junction bases: 7. Germline V gene lookup returns CDR1 LNHDA and CDR2 SQIVND (reference sequence). CDR3 region: CARGGGEWTDTQYF. CDR3 in DNA: TGTGCCAGGGGCGGGGGGGAATGGACAGATACGCAGTATTTT.

The chain joins TRBV6-6 to TRBJ2-1; 7 bases map to TRBD2. The V gene's germline CDR1 is MNHNY and CDR2 SVGAGI (reference sequence). The junction had 8 bases not matched to a gene; V was cut back by 7 bases and J by 5 bases. This CDR3 has 14 residues. The chain's CDR3 is CASMAASGDNEQFF. The CDR3 DNA reads TGTGCCAGCATGGCGGCTAGCGGTGACAATGAGCAGTTCTTC.

The V gene is TRBV6-1, the J gene TRBJ2-5, with D tentatively TRBD1 (6 bases). V was cut by 6 bases and J by 2 bases, with 13 bases left in between. This CDR3 is 14 amino acids long. CDR1 is MNHNS, CDR2 SASEGT, per germline. CDR3 sequence: CASSPQGIQETQYF. The CDR3 nucleotides are TGTGCCAGCAGCCCACAGGGAATTCAAGAGACCCAGTACTTC.

The chain uses TRBV13 and TRBJ2-1; D gene unclear. With 0 bases removed from V and 3 bases from J, the gap between germline ends came to 12 bases. Per the germline V gene, CDR1 is PRHDT and CDR2 is FYEKMQ (reference sequence). The CDR3 is made up of 16 amino acids. The CDR3 spells CASSLGRSLDYNEQFF. CDR3 sequence (DNA): TGTGCCAGCAGCTTAGGCCGATCACTGGACTACAATGAGCAGTTCTTC.

V is TRBV27 and J is TRBJ1-6; no definite D call. Trimming pared 11 bases from V and 10 bases from J, leaving 18 bases between. The CDR3 extends over 13 amino acids. Germline CDR1 and CDR2: MNHEY and SMNVEV (reference sequence). This chain's CDR3 is CAPTVGTWSPLHF. Here the CDR3 DNA reads TGTGCCCCCACCGTTGGAACTTGGTCACCCCTCCACTTT.

V and J are TRBV21-1 and TRBJ2-7; TRBD1 is taken as the D call from the table, unchecked against the DNA. TRBV21-1 is a known pseudogene. CDR3 length: 16 residues. CDR3 in DNA: TGTGCCAGCAGCAAAGACGGGACAGGGGCGTCCTACGAGCAGTACTTC. Its protein product is CASSKDGTGASYEQYF.

J is TRBJ2-2 and V is TRBV29-1; a weak D match, TRBD1 (6 bases). V was pared by 4 bases and J by 6 bases, with 9 bases between. Germline V gene lookup returns CDR1 SQVTM and CDR2 ANQGSEA. This CDR3 region has 12 residues. Here the CDR3 DNA reads TGCAGCGTTGCAGGGGTTTCCGGGGAGCTGTTTTTT. It translates to CSVAGVSGELFF.

The chain couples TRBV4-1 to TRBJ1-1; no clear D. V gave up 1 base and J gave up 0 bases, with 12 bases separating them. Germline V gives CDR1 MGHRA, CDR2 YSYEKL. The CDR3 spans 16 residues. CDR3 sequence reads: CASSQVLAGLNTEAFF. The CDR3, as DNA: TGCGCCAGCAGCCAAGTTTTGGCGGGTTTGAACACTGAAGCTTTCTTT.

The chain carries TRBV13 and TRBJ1-3; D uncertain. Looked up from germline, CDR1 is PRHDT and CDR2 is FYEKMQ (reference sequence). Trimming took off 1 base at V and 0 bases at J, with 4 bases between the two ends. The CDR3 consists of 14 residues. The CDR3 sequence is CASSLVVSGNTIYF. DNA of the CDR3: TGTGCCAGCAGCTTAGTCGTCTCTGGAAACACCATATATTTT. The whole variable domain, filled in from reference TRBV13 and TRBJ1-3, reads AAGVIQSPRHLIKEKRETATLKCYPIPRHDTVYWYQQGPGQDPQFLISFYEKMQSDKGSIPDRFSAQQFSDYHSELNMSSLELGDSALYFCASSLVVSGNTIYFGEGSWLTVV.

V and J are TRBV18 and TRBJ1-1, with unresolved D. The CDR3 totals 15 residues. Trimming cost V 1 base and J 1 base, with 10 bases left between them. Germline V gene data show CDR1 as KGHSH and CDR2 as LQKENI. The CDR3 DNA reads as TGTGCCAGCTCACCACTCGAGACGGGGAACACTGAAGCTTTCTTT. Protein sequence: CASSPLETGNTEAFF.

V is TRBV7-8 and J is TRBJ2-1; 9 nucleotides line up with TRBD2. There are 14 residues in the CDR3. CDR1 is SGHVS and CDR2 is FQNEAQ in the germline V gene. The trim removed 3 bases at V and 10 bases at J, leaving 7 bases unmatched. CDR3 bases: TGTGCCAGCAGCTTTGGCGGGGGGGACGGGGAGCAGTTCTTC. This encodes CASSFGGGDGEQFF.

V and J are TRBV9 and TRBJ2-5; 8 nucleotides line up with TRBD1. V gave up 3 bases and J gave up 5 bases; unmatched junction bases: 6. In germline, CDR1 is SGDLS, CDR2 YYNGEE. CDR3 size: 14 residues. The chain's CDR3 is CASSEGQARETQYF. DNA for the CDR3: TGTGCCAGCAGCGAGGGACAGGCACGGGAGACCCAGTACTTC.

CDR3 bases: TGTGCCAGCAGTTTACAGGGAGGGAGCAATCAGCCCCAGCATTTT. Residues: CASSLQGGSNQPQHF. The V call is TRBV27, the J call TRBJ1-5, with D perhaps matching TRBD1 (5 bases). The V gene lost 2 bases and the J gene lost 1 base, with 9 bases spanning the gap. The CDR3 sequence is 15 residues long. CDR1 MNHEY and CDR2 SMNVEV come from the germline V gene (reference sequence).

The chain combines TRBV7-2 with TRBJ2-1, with 8 bases identical to TRBD2. The CDR3 sequence is 17 residues long. Per germline, CDR1 SGHTA and CDR2 FQGNSA. V shed 4 bases, J shed 3 bases, and the junction held 11 bases outside the gene matches. The DNA of the CDR3 is TGTGCCAGCAGCTCCATCGGAGCGGGGGATCACTACAATGAGCAGTTCTTC. It translates to CASSSIGAGDHYNEQFF.

This clone was recorded once. The V and J genes are TRBV27 and TRBJ2-5; 11 bases are a match to TRBD2. The CDR3 is 15 residues long. Germline V gives CDR1 MNHEY, CDR2 SMNVEV (reference sequence). Trimming cost V 3 bases and J 5 bases; bases outside gene matches: 5. CDR3 loop: CASSFLAGGSETQYF. The CDR3 nucleotides are TGTGCCAGCAGTTTCTTAGCGGGGGGGAGTGAGACCCAGTACTTC.

The V and J genes are TRBV6-5 and TRBJ2-1; perhaps TRBD2 as D (6 bases). The CDR3 has 13 residues. In germline, CDR1 is MNHEY, CDR2 SVGAGI. Trimming removed 10 bases at V and 4 bases at J, with 14 bases between. CDR3 DNA: TGTGCCACCCGGAGGGGCAGTTACAATGAGCAGTTCTTC. This encodes CATRRGSYNEQFF.

The J gene is TRBJ2-7, the V gene TRBV6-5; the D gene is possibly TRBD1 (6 bases). CDR1 and CDR2 (germline): MNHEY, SVGAGI. Trimming left V 4 bases short and J 3 bases short, with 10 bases between. The CDR3 is 13 amino acids. The CDR3 region is CASSSDRVYEQYF. The CDR3 DNA sequence: TGTGCCAGCAGTTCGGACAGAGTCTACGAGCAGTACTTC.

This clone was seen only once. The CDR3 DNA sequence: TGTGCCACCAGCACCGGGACGGTTTTCTACGAGCAGTACTTC. Amino acids: CATSTGTVFYEQYF. This rearrangement joins TRBV15 to TRBJ2-7; D is tentatively TRBD1 or TRBD2 (5 bases each). Germline-derived CDR1 and CDR2 are LNHNV and YYDKDF (reference sequence). Trimming stripped 4 bases from V and 3 bases from J, with 13 bases between. The CDR3 consists of 14 residues. The entire variable domain, with the rest obtained from reference TRBV15 and TRBJ2-7, is as follows: DAMVIQNPRYQVTQFGKPVTLSCSQTLNHNVMYWYQQKSSQAPKLLFHYYDKDFNNEADTPDNFQSRRPNTSFCFLDIRSPGLGDTAMYLCATSTGTVFYEQYFGPGTRLTVT.

The rearrangement uses TRBV6-5 and TRBJ2-5; weak D call: TRBD2 (5 bases). Trimming left V 2 bases short and J 5 bases short, with 12 bases between. CDR3 size: 14 residues. Per the germline V gene, CDR1 is MNHEY and CDR2 is SVGAGI. CDR3 region: CASSYTSGYETQYF. The CDR3 DNA reads as TGTGCCAGCAGTTACACTTCGGGGTACGAGACCCAGTACTTC.

V usage is TRBV25-1 and J usage is TRBJ1-6; 8 nucleotides match TRBD1. Germline V gene sequence: CDR1 MGHDK, CDR2 SYGVNS. Trimming removed 3 bases from V and 10 bases from J; junction bases left unmatched: 5. This CDR3 has 14 residues. The chain's CDR3 is CASSDQGAGSPLHF. The CDR3 DNA follows: TGTGCCAGCAGTGATCAGGGGGCGGGATCACCCCTCCACTTT.

The chain recombines TRBV5-5 with TRBJ2-7; D is uncertain. Germline V lookup: CDR1 SGHKS, CDR2 YYEKEE (reference sequence). The CDR3 consists of 13 residues. The V gene lost 4 bases and the J gene lost 0 bases, with 8 bases spanning the gap. CDR3 loop: CASSVESSYEQYF. Written as DNA, the CDR3 is TGTGCCAGCAGCGTGGAGAGCTCCTACGAGCAGTACTTC.